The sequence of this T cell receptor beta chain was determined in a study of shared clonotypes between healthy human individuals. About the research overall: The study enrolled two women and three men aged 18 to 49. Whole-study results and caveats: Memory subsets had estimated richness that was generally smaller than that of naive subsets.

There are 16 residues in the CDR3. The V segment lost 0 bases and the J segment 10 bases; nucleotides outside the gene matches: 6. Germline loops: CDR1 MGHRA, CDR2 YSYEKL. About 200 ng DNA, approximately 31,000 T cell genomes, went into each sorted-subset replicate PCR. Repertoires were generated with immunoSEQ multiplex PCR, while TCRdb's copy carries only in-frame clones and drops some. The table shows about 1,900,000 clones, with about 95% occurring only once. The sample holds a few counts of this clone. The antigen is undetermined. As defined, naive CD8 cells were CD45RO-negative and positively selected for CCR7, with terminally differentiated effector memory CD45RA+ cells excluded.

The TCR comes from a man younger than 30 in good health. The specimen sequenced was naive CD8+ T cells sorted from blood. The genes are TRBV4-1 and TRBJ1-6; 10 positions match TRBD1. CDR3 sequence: CASSQEGQGIGSPLHF. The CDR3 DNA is TGCGCCAGCAGCCAAGAGGGACAGGGGATCGGATCACCCCTCCACTTT.